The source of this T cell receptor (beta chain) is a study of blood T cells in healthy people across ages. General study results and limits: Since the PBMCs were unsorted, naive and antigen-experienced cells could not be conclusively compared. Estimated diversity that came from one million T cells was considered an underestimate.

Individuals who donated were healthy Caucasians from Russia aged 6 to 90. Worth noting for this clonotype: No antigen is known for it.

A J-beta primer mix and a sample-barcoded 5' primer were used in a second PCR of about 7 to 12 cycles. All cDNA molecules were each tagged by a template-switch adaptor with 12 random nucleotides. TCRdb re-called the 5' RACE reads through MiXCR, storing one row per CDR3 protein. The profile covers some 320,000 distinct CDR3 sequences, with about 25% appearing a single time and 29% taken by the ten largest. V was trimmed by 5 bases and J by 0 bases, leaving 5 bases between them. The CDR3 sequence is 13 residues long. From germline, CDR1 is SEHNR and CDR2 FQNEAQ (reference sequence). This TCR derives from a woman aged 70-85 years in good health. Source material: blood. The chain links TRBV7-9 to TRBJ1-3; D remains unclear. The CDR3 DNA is TGTGCCAGCAGCCAGCCCTCTGGAAACACCATATATTTT. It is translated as CASSQPSGNTIYF.